This T cell receptor beta chain was found in a study of blood T cell repertoires in COVID-19. CDR1 is SGHRS and CDR2 is YFSETQ in the germline V gene. Unmatched junction bases numbered 6, after V lost 0 bases and J lost 3 bases. This CDR3 spans 16 amino acids. Sequencing used immunoSEQ multiplex PCR; TCRdb keeps in-frame clones, though not all of them. The sample holds fewer than 400,000 clones, approximately 86% seen once. The rearrangement joins TRBV5-1 to TRBJ2-5; 9 bases agree with TRBD2. Input material: peripheral blood. The sequence came from a human donor in a cohort sampled during active COVID-19. The CDR3 DNA is TGCGCCAGCAGCTTGGCCGCTAGCGGGGCTGAAGAGACCCAGTACTTC. Protein sequence: CASSLAASGAEETQYF. Based on the CDR3 plus reference TRBV5-1 and TRBJ2-5, the full variable domain is KAGVTQTPRYLIKTRGQQVTLSCSPISGHRSVSWYQQTPGQGLQFLFEYFSETQRNKGNFPGRFSGRQFSNSRSEMNVSTLELGDSALYLCASSLAASGAEETQYFGPGTRLLVL.